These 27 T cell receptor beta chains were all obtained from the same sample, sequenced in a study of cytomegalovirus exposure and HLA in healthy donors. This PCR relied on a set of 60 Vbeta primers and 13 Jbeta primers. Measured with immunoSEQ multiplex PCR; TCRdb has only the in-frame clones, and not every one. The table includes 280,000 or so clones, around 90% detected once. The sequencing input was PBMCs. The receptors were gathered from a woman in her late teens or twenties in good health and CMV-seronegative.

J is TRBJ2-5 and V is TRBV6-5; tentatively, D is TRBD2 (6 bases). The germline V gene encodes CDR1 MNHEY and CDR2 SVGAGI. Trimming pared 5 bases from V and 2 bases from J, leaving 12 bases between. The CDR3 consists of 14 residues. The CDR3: CASSGPTRQETQYF. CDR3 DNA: TGTGCCAGCAGTGGCCCGACTAGACAAGAGACCCAGTACTTC.

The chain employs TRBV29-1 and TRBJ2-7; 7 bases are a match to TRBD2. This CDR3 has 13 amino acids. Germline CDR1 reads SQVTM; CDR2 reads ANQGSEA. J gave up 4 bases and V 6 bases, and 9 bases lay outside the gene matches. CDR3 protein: CSVYGLDGYEQYF. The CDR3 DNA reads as TGCAGCGTCTACGGACTAGATGGGTACGAGCAGTACTTC.

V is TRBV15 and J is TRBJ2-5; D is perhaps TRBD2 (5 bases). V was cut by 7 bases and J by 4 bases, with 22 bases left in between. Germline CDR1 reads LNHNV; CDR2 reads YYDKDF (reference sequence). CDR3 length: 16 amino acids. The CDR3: CATTGKQRGLSETQYF. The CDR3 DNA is TGTGCCACCACTGGGAAACAACGGGGTTTATCAGAGACCCAGTACTTC.

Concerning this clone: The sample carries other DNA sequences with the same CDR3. The CDR3 sequence: CATSRGLAGNTDTQYF. CDR3 DNA sequence: TGTGCCACCAGCAGGGGACTAGCGGGGAACACAGATACGCAGTATTTT. The V and J genes are TRBV15 and TRBJ2-3; TRBD2 matches at 13 bases. The J segment lost 2 bases and the V segment lost 3 bases, leaving 2 bases of the junction unmatched. This CDR3 contains 16 residues. Germline V gene sequence: CDR1 LNHNV, CDR2 YYDKDF (reference sequence).

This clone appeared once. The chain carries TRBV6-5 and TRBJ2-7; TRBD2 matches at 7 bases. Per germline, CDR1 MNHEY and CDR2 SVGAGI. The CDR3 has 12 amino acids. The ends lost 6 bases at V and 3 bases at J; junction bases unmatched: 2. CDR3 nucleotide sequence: TGTGCCAGCAGACGGGACTACTACGAGCAGTACTTC. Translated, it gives CASRRDYYEQYF.

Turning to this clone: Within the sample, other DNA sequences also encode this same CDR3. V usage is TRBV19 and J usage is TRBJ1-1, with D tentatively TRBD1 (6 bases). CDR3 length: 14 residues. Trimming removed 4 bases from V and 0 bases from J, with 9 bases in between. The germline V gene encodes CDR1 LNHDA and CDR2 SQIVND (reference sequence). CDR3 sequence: CASSRGGLNTEAFF. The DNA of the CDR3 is TGTGCCAGTAGTAGAGGGGGTTTGAACACTGAAGCTTTCTTT.

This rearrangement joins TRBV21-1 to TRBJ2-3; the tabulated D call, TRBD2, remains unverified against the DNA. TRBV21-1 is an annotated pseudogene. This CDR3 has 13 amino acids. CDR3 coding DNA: TGTGCCAGCAGCAAGAGGAGAGGGGATACGCAGTATTTT. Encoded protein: CASSKRRGDTQYF.

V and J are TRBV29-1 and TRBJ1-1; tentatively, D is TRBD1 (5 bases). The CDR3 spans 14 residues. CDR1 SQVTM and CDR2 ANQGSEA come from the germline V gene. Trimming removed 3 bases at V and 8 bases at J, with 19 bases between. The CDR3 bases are TGCAGCGTTGATTCAGCAGGGCTTAACAGAGAAGCTTTCTTT. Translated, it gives CSVDSAGLNREAFF.

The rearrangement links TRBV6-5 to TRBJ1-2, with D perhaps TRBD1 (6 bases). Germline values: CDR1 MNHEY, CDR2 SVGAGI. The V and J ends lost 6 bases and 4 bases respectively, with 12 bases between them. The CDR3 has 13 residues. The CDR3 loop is CASSSGVSYGYTF. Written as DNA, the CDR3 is TGTGCCAGCAGCTCAGGGGTGTCCTATGGCTACACCTTC.

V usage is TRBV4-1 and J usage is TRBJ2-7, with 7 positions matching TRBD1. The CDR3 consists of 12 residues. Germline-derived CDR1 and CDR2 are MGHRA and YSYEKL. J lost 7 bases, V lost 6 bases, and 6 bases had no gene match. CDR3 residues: CASSDRVGEQYF. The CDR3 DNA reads TGCGCCAGCAGTGACAGGGTTGGAGAGCAGTACTTC.

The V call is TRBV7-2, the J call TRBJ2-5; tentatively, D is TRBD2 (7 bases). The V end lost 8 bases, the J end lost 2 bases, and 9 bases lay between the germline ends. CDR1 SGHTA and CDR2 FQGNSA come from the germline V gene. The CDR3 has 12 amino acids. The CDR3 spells CASGGAQETQYF. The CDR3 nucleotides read TGTGCCAGCGGGGGGGCTCAAGAGACCCAGTACTTC.

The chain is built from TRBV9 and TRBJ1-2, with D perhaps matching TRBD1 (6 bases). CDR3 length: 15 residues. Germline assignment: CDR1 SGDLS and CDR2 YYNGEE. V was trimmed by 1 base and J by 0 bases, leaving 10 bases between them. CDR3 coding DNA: TGTGCCAGCAGCGTAAGGGACATAGCTAACTATGGCTACACCTTC. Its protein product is CASSVRDIANYGYTF.

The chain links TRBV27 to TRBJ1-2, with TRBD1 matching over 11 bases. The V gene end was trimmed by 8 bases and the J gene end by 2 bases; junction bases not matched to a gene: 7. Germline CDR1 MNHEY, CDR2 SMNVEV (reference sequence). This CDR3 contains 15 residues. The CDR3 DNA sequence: TGTGCCAGCGCGAGGGACAGGGGGTACAACTATGGCTACACCTTC. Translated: CASARDRGYNYGYTF.

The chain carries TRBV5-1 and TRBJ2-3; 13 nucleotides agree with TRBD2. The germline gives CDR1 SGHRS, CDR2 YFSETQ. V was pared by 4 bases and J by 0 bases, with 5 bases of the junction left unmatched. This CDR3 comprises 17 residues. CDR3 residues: CASSPMGLAGSTDTQYF. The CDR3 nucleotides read TGCGCCAGCAGCCCGATGGGACTAGCGGGGAGCACAGATACGCAGTATTTT.

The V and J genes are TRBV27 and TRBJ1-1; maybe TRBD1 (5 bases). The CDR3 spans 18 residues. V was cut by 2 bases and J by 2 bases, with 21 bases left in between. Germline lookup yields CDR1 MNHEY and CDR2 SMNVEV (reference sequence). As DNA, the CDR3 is TGTGCCAGCAGTTTAAGCCCCCCTTGGTCGACAGTTAACACTGAAGCTTTCTTT. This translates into CASSLSPPWSTVNTEAFF.

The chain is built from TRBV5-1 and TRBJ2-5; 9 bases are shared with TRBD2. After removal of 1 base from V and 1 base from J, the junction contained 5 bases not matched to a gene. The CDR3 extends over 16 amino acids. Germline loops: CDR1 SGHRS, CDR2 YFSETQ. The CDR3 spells CASSLYSGGFQETQYF. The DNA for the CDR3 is TGCGCCAGCAGCTTGTATAGCGGGGGTTTCCAAGAGACCCAGTACTTC.

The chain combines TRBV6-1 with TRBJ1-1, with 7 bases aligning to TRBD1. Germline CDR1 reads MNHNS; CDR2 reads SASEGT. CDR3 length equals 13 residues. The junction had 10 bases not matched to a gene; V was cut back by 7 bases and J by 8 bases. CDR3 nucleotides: TGTGCCAGCATTCGGACCGGGACAGAAGAAGCTTTCTTT. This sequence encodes CASIRTGTEEAFF.

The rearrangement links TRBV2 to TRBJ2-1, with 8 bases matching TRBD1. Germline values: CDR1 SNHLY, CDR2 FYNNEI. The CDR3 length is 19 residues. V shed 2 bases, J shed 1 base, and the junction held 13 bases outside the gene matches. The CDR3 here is CASSEFPSSDRGSYNEQFF. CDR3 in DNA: TGTGCCAGCAGTGAATTCCCCTCCTCCGACAGGGGTTCCTACAATGAGCAGTTCTTC.

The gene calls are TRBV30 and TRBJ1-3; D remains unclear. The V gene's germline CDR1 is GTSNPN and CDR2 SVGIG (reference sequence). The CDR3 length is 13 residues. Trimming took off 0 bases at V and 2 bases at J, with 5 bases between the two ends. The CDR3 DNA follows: TGTGCCTGGAGTGTGGGCACTGGAAACACCATATATTTT. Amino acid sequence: CAWSVGTGNTIYF.

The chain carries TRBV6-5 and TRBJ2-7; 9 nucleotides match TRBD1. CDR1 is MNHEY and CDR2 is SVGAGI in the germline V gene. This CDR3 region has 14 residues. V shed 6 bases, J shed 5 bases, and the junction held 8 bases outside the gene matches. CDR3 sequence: CASRPTGGENEQYF. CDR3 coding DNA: TGTGCCAGCAGACCCACAGGGGGCGAGAACGAGCAGTACTTC.

In DNA, the CDR3 is TGTGCCAGCAGCCACCCGTCCGGTGCCTACTACGAGCAGTACTTC. Its protein product is CASSHPSGAYYEQYF. The rearrangement joins TRBV7-9 to TRBJ2-7; D is undetermined. CDR3 length equals 15 residues. Germline loops: CDR1 SEHNR, CDR2 FQNEAQ (reference sequence). V was clipped by 5 bases and J by 3 bases, with 17 bases between them.

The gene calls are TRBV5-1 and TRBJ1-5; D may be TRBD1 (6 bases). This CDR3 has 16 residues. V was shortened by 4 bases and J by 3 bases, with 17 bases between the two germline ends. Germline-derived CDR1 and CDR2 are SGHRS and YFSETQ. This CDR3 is CASSSVDSKVNQPQHF. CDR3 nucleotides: TGCGCCAGCAGCAGCGTGGACAGCAAAGTCAATCAGCCCCAGCATTTT.

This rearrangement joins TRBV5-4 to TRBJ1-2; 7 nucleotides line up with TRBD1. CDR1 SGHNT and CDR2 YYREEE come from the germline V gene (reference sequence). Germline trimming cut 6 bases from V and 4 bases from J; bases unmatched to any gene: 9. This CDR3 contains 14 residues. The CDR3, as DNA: TGTGCCAGCAACCCTACCGGACAGGCCTATGGCTACACCTTC. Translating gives CASNPTGQAYGYTF. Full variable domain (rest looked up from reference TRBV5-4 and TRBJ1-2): ETGVTQSPTHLIKTRGQQVTLRCSSQSGHNTVSWYQQALGQGPQFIFQYYREEENGRGNFPPRFSGLQFPNYSSELNVNALELDDSALYLCASNPTGQAYGYTFGSGTRLTVV.

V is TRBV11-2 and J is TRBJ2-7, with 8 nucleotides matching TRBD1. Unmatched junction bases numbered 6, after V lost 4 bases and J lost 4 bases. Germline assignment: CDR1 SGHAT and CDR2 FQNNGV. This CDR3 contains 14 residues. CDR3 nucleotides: TGTGCCAGCAGCTCCTATGGACAGGGTTACGAGCAGTACTTC. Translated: CASSSYGQGYEQYF.

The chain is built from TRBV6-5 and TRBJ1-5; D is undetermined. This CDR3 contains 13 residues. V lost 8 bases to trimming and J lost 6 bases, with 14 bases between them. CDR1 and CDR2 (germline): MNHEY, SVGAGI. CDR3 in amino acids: CASRRGGGQPQHF. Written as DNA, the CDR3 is TGTGCCAGCCGTCGGGGAGGAGGTCAGCCCCAGCATTTT.

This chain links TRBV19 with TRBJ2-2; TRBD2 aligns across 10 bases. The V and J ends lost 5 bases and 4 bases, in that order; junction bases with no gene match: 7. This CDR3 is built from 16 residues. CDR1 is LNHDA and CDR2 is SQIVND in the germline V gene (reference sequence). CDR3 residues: CASSLSGGAGTGELFF. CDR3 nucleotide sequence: TGTGCCAGTAGTCTAAGCGGGGGGGCCGGCACCGGGGAGCTGTTTTTT.

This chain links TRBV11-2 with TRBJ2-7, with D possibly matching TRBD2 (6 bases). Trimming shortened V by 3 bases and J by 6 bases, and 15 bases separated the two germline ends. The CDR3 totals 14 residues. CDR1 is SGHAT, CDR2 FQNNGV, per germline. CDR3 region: CASSFGGLVGEQYF. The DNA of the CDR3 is TGTGCCAGCAGCTTTGGGGGACTTGTAGGCGAGCAGTACTTC.